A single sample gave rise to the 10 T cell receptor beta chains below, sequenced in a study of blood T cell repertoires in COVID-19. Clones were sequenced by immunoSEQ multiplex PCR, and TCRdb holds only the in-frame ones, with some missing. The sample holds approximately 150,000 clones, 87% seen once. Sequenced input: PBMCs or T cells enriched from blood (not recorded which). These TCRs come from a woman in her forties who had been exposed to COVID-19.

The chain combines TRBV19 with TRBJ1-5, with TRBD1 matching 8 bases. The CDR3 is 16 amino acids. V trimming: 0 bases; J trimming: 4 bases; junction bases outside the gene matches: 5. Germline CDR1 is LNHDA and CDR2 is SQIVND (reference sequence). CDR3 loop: CASSIDQRTGNQPQHF. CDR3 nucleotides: TGTGCCAGTAGTATAGATCAGAGGACAGGGAATCAGCCCCAGCATTTT.

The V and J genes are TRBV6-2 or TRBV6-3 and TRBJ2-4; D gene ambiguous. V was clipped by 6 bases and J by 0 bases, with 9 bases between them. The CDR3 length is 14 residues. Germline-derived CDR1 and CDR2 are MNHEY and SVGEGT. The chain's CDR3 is CASSDSLAKNIQYF. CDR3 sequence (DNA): TGTGCCAGCAGCGACTCCTTAGCCAAAAACATTCAGTACTTC.

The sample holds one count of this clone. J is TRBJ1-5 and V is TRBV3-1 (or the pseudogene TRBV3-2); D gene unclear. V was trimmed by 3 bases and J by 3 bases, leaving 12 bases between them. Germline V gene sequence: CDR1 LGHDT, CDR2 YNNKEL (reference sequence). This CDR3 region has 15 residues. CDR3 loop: CASSHNDRLNQPQHF. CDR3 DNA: TGTGCCAGCAGCCATAACGACCGACTCAATCAGCCCCAGCATTTT.

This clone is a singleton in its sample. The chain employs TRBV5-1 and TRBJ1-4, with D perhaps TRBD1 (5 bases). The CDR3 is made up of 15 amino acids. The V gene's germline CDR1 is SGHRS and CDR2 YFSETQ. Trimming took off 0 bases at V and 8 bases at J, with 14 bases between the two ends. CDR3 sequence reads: CASSLEWGSREKLFF. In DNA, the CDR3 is TGCGCCAGCAGCTTGGAATGGGGCTCTAGGGAAAAACTGTTTTTT.

CDR3 sequence reads: CASLRSGGGHNEQFF. CDR3 nucleotides: TGCGCCAGCCTCAGATCGGGAGGCGGCCACAATGAGCAGTTCTTC. J is TRBJ2-1 and V is TRBV5-1; 7 bases fit TRBD2. The CDR3 contains 15 residues. Germline CDR1 SGHRS, CDR2 YFSETQ. V was clipped by 7 bases and J by 5 bases; unmatched bases: 12.

The CDR3 here is CASSVSWSSGRAYTDTQYF. The CDR3 DNA sequence: TGTGCCAGCAGTGTTAGTTGGTCTAGCGGGAGGGCCTACACAGATACGCAGTATTTT. The rearrangement links TRBV28 to TRBJ2-3; the match to TRBD2 covers 12 bases. The CDR3 sequence is 19 residues long. The germline V gene has CDR1 MDHEN and CDR2 SYDVKM. J was trimmed by 2 bases and V by 5 bases; bases with no gene match: 14.

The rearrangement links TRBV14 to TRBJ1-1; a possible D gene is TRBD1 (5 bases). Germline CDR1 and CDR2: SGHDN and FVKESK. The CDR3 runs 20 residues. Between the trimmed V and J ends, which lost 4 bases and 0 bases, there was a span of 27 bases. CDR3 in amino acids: CASSPRQSLLLGNLNTEAFF. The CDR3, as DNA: TGTGCCAGCAGCCCTCGACAGTCCCTTTTACTCGGTAACTTGAACACTGAAGCTTTCTTT.

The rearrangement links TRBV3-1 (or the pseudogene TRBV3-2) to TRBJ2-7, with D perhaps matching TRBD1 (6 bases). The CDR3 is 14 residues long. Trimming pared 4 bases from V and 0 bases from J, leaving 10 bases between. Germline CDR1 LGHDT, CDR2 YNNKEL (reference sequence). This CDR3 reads CASSPVTGSYEQYF. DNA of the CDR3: TGTGCCAGCAGCCCGGTGACAGGCTCCTACGAGCAGTACTTC.

This CDR3 is CASSQSGGGETQYF. The CDR3, as DNA: TGTGCCAGCAGCCAAAGCGGCGGGGGTGAGACCCAGTACTTC. This sequence joins TRBV3-1 (or the pseudogene TRBV3-2) and TRBJ2-5; the match to TRBD2 covers 7 bases. With 2 bases clipped from V and 5 bases from J, the junction kept 5 bases outside the gene matches. CDR1 and CDR2 (germline): LGHDT, YNNKEL (reference sequence). The CDR3 runs to 14 residues.

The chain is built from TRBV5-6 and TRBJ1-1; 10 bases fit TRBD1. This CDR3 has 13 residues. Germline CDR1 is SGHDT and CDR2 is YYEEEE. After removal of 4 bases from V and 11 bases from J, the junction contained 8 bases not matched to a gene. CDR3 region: CASSTDRGPVAFF. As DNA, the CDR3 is TGTGCCAGCAGCACCGACAGGGGGCCGGTTGCTTTCTTT.